This record concerns one T cell receptor beta chain sequence. The entry originates in a study of CD8 T cells in Susac syndrome. Reverse transcription used about 0.45 to 1 ug RNA and random hexamers. The TCR beta CDR3 was amplified by immunoSEQ multiplex PCR across 54 Vbeta, 13 Jbeta. One entry per CDR3 protein, called by TCRdb with MiXCR from the immunoSEQ multiplex PCR reads. The sample lists about 150,000 distinct CDR3 sequences; 95% were seen once. Sequencing of TCR beta was undertaken in CD8+ and CD4+ T cells derived from blood. In Susac syndrome patients, recently defined diagnostic criteria for definite or probable disease were met. The TCR comes from a human donor with Susac syndrome. The sequenced sample consisted of CD4+ T cells from PBMCs.

The CDR3 DNA reads TGTGCCAGCAGCTTATCTCGGCTGCAGGAGACCCAGTACTTC. It translates to CASSLSRLQETQYF. V is TRBV7-6 and J is TRBJ2-5; D gene ambiguous. Deletions cut 2 bases from V and 5 bases from J, with 12 bases between. The CDR3 length is 14 residues. Germline V lookup: CDR1 SGHVS, CDR2 FNYEAQ.